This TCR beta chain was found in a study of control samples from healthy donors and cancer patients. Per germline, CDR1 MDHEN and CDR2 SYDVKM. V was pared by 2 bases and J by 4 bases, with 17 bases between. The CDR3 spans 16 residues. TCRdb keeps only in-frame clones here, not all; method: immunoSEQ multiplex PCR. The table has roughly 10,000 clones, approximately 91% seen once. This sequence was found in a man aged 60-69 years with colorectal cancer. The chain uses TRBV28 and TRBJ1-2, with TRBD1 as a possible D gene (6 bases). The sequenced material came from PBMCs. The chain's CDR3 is CASSLQGIHGGYGYTF. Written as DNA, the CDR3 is TGTGCCAGCAGTTTACAGGGGATCCACGGCGGCTATGGCTACACCTTC.